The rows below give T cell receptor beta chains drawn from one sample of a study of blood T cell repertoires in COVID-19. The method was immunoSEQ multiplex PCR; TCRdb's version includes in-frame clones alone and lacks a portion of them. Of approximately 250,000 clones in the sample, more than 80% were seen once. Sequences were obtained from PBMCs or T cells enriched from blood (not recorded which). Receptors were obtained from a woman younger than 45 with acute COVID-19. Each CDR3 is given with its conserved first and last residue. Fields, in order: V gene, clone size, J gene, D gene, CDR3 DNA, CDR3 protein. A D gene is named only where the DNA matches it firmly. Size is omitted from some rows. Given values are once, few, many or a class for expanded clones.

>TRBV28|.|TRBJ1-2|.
TGTGCCAGCAGTCCAGCAGACACATATGGCTACACCTTC
CASSPADTYGYTF
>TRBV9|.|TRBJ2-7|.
TGTGCCAGCAGCGTAGGGCTGGCCTCCTACGAGCAGTACTTC
CASSVGLASYEQYF
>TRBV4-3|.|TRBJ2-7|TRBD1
TGCGCCAGCAGCCAAGGATGGACAGGGAGCTCCTACGAGCAGTACTTC
CASSQGWTGSSYEQYF
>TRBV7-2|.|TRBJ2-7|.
TGTGCCAGCAGCTTAATACCAAGCCCCGCGGAGCAGTACTTC
CASSLIPSPAEQYF
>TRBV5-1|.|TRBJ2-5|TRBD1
TGCGCCAGCAGCTTGCGGGACAGGGGAGAGACCCAGTACTTC
CASSLRDRGETQYF
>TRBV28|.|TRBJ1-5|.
TGTGCCAGCAGTTTAGGCAGGGAAAGACAGCCCCAGCATTTT
CASSLGRERQPQHF
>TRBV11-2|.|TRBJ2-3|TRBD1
TGTGCCAGCAGCTTGGTACCGGGACAGGGACGCACAGATACGCAGTATTTT
CASSLVPGQGRTDTQYF
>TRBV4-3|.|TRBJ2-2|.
TGCGCCAGCAGCCGCGGGGACTTCCTCACCGGGGAGCTGTTTTTT
CASSRGDFLTGELFF
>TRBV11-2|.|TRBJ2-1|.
TGTGCCAGCAGCTCTTTTAGCGGGCAGGGGAATGAGCAGTTCTTC
CASSSFSGQGNEQFF
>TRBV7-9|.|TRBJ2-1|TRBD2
TGTGCCAGCAGCTTAGGGATGGGTAGCGGGAGCTCCTACAATGAGCAGTTCTTC
CASSLGMGSGSSYNEQFF
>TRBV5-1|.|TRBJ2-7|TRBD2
TGCGCCAGCGCACCGGCGGGAGTAGGTACCGAGCAGTACTTC
CASAPAGVGTEQYF
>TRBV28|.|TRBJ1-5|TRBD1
TGTGCCAGATCGACAGGGAAGAATCAGCCCCAGCATTTT
CARSTGKNQPQHF
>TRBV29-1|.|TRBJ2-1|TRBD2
TGCAGCGTTGCCGGGACTAGCGGGAGGTATGAGCAGTTCTTC
CSVAGTSGRYEQFF
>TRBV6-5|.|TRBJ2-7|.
TGTGCCAGCAGTTACGGCAGAAAAATCGAGCAGTACTTC
CASSYGRKIEQYF
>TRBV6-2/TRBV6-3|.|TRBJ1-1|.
TGTGCCAGCAGTTACCCGGACACTGAAGCTTTCTTT
CASSYPDTEAFF
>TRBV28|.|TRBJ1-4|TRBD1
TGTGCCAGCAGTTTATCCAGGGGGAAAAATGAAAAACTGTTTTTT
CASSLSRGKNEKLFF
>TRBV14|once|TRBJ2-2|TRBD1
TGTGCCAGCAGCCCCCGGGACAGGGGGCACGGGGAGCTGTTTTTT
CASSPRDRGHGELFF
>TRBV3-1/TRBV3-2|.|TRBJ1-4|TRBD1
TGTGCCAGCAGCCATAGACAGGGGAATGAAAAACTGTTTTTT
CASSHRQGNEKLFF
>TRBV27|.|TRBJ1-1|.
TGTGCCAGCAGACAGACAGGGAACACTGAAGCTTTCTTT
CASRQTGNTEAFF
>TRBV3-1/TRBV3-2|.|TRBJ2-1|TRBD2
TGTGCCAGCAGCCAAGCCTCCGGGACTAGCTCCTACAATGAGCAGTTCTTC
CASSQASGTSSYNEQFF
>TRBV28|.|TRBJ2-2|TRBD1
TGTGCCAGCAGTTTATCTTATCTCAAAACGGGACAGGGAGAGTCGTCGGGCGGGGAGCTGTTTTTT
CASSLSYLKTGQGESSGGELFF
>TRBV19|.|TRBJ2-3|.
TGTGCCAGTAGTAGCGGGGAAAGCACAGATACGCAGTATTTT
CASSSGESTDTQYF
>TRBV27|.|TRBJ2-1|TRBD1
TGTGCCAGCAGTTGGGGGACAGTGGCCAATGAGCAGTTCTTC
CASSWGTVANEQFF
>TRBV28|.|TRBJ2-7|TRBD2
TGTGCCAGCAGTTTCGAACTAGCGGGGGCCTACGAGCAGTACTTC
CASSFELAGAYEQYF
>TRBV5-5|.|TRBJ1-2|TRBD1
TGTGCCAGCAGCTTGAACAGGGGGACAAATGGCTACACCTTC
CASSLNRGTNGYTF
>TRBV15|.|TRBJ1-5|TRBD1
TGTGCCACCAGCTCCCGGGACAGGGTTCAGCCCCAGCATTTT
CATSSRDRVQPQHF
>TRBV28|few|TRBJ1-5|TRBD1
TGTGCCAGCAGCAAGGGACAGGGCAATCAGCCCCAGCATTTT
CASSKGQGNQPQHF
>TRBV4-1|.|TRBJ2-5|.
TGCGCCAGCAGGAGGGGACACTCAACCCAAGAGACCCAGTACTTC
CASRRGHSTQETQYF
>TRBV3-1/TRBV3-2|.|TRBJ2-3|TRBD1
TGTGCCAGCAGCCTGTCCGGGACAGGGAGTGGAGATACGCAGTATTTT
CASSLSGTGSGDTQYF
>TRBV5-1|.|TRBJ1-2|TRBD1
TGCGCCAGCAGCGGTCCTCGAGAACAGGGGCTGCCGATCTATGGCTACACCTTC
CASSGPREQGLPIYGYTF
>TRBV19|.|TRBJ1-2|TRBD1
TGTGCCAGTAGTATCTTGGGACAGGGTAATGGCTACACCTTC
CASSILGQGNGYTF
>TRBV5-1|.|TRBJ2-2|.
TGCGCCAGCAGCTTGTTAGAGGCCGGGGAGCTGTTTTTT
CASSLLEAGELFF
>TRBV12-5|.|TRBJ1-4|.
TGTGCTAGTGGTTTGGGCTTAGGGGGAAAACTGTTTTTT
CASGLGLGGKLFF
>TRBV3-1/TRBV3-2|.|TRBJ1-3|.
TGTGCCAGCAGCCAAGACTACAGGGAATTTAACGGAAACACCATATATTTT
CASSQDYREFNGNTIYF
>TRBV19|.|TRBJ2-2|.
TGTGCCAGTAGTATAGACGGTATGAACACCGGGGAGCTGTTTTTT
CASSIDGMNTGELFF
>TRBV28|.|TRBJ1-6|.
TGTGCCAGCAGTACCGACTCGGCGAATTCACCCCTCCACTTT
CASSTDSANSPLHF
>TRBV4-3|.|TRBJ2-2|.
TGCGCCAGCAGCCAAGGTTCACAGGGTGGAACCGGGGAGCTGTTTTTT
CASSQGSQGGTGELFF
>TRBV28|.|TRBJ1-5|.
TGTGCCAGCAGTACCTTCACTCACTCCGAAATCAATCAGCCCCAGCATTTT
CASSTFTHSEINQPQHF
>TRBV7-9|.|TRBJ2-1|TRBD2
TGTGCCAGCAGCTTAGAGGGACTACCGTCCCATGAGCAGTTCTTC
CASSLEGLPSHEQFF
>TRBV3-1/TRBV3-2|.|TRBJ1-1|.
TGTGCCAGCAGCCTCGGCCCGGGGGCTGAAGCTTTCTTT
CASSLGPGAEAFF
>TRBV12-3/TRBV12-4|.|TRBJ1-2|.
TGTGCCAGCAGTTTAGGGAGATCTGGCTACACCTTC
CASSLGRSGYTF